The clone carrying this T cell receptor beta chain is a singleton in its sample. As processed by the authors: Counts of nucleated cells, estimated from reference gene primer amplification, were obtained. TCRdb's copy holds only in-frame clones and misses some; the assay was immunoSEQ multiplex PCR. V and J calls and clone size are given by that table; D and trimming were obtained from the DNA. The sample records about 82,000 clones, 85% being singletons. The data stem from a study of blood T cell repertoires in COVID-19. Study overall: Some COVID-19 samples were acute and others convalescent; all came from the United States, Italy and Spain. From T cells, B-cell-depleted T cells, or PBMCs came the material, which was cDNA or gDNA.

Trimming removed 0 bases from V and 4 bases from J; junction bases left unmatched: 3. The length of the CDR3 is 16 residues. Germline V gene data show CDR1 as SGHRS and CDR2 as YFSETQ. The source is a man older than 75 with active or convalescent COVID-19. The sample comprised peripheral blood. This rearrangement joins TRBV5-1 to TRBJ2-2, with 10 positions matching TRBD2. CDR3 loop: CASSLELAGSTGELFF. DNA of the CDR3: TGCGCCAGCAGCTTGGAACTAGCGGGAAGCACCGGGGAGCTGTTTTTT.